A selection of T cell receptor beta chains follows, all from one sample in a study of blood T cell repertoires in COVID-19. Here immunoSEQ multiplex PCR was the method, and the copy in TCRdb shows in-frame clones only, minus some. Here the sample spans 180,000 or so clones, 82% being singletons. The sample was peripheral blood. All receptors come from a woman in her seventies with acute or convalescent COVID-19. CDR3s include the opening cysteine and the closing phenylalanine or tryptophan. D genes are given only for firm matches. Clone size is stated in some rows and not others, as once, few, many or a class when expanded.

size: .
V: TRBV6-2/TRBV6-3
J: TRBJ1-5
D: TRBD1
CDR3: CASSLDRDNQPQHF
DNA: TGTGCCAGCAGTTTGGACAGGGATAATCAGCCCCAGCATTTT

size: .
V: TRBV11-3
J: TRBJ2-7
D: TRBD1
CDR3: CASSLCGQESSYEQYF
DNA: TGTGCCAGCAGCTTGTGTGGACAGGAGAGCTCCTACGAGCAGTACTTC

size: .
V: TRBV7-2
J: TRBJ2-4
D: TRBD1
CDR3: CASSPGQGFGAKNIQYF
DNA: TGTGCCAGCAGCCCTGGACAGGGTTTCGGTGCCAAAAACATTCAGTACTTC

size: .
V: TRBV19
J: TRBJ2-7
D: TRBD2
CDR3: CASSPAPAGDYEQYF
DNA: TGTGCCAGTAGCCCAGCCCCAGCGGGAGATTACGAGCAGTACTTC

size: .
V: TRBV28
J: TRBJ1-4
D: TRBD1
CDR3: CATRGQGENEKLFF
DNA: TGTGCCACCAGAGGACAGGGGGAAAATGAAAAACTGTTTTTT

size: .
V: TRBV10-3
J: TRBJ2-2
D: .
CDR3: CAISGGLGGELFF
DNA: TGTGCCATCAGTGGGGGGCTTGGCGGGGAGCTGTTTTTT

size: .
V: TRBV5-6
J: TRBJ2-7
D: TRBD2
CDR3: CASSPGLGSHEQYF
DNA: TGTGCCAGCAGCCCGGGACTAGGCTCCCACGAGCAGTACTTC

size: .
V: TRBV4-2
J: TRBJ1-1
D: .
CDR3: CASSQDWQMNTEAFF
DNA: TGTGCCAGCAGCCAAGATTGGCAGATGAACACTGAAGCTTTCTTT

size: .
V: TRBV6-1
J: TRBJ1-5
D: .
CDR3: CASSEAGPSNQPQHF
DNA: TGTGCCAGCAGTGAGGCGGGACCGAGCAATCAGCCCCAGCATTTT

size: .
V: TRBV5-5
J: TRBJ2-5
D: .
CDR3: CASSLGGSQETQYF
DNA: TGTGCCAGCAGCTTGGGAGGGTCCCAAGAGACCCAGTACTTC

size: .
V: TRBV5-1
J: TRBJ1-1
D: TRBD1
CDR3: CASSLSGTGNTEAFF
DNA: TGCGCCAGCAGCTTGAGCGGGACAGGGAACACTGAAGCTTTCTTT

size: .
V: TRBV5-4
J: TRBJ2-7
D: TRBD1
CDR3: CASSPGQGIFEQYF
DNA: TGTGCCAGCAGCCCCGGACAGGGTATCTTCGAGCAGTACTTC

size: .
V: TRBV6-2/TRBV6-3
J: TRBJ1-1
D: .
CDR3: CASSYASITEAFF
DNA: TGTGCCAGCAGTTATGCGAGTATCACTGAAGCTTTCTTT

size: .
V: TRBV7-8
J: TRBJ1-1
D: TRBD1
CDR3: CASSIRDRGLGTEAFF
DNA: TGTGCCAGCAGTATCCGGGACAGGGGGCTTGGCACTGAAGCTTTCTTT

size: .
V: TRBV28
J: TRBJ2-7
D: .
CDR3: CASSKLGGAGSYEQYF
DNA: TGTGCCAGCAGCAAACTAGGGGGGGCGGGAAGCTACGAGCAGTACTTC

size: .
V: TRBV6-4
J: TRBJ1-6
D: .
CDR3: CASSEDRGRGSPLHF
DNA: TGTGCCAGCAGCGAGGACCGAGGTCGGGGTTCACCCCTCCACTTT

size: .
V: TRBV9
J: TRBJ2-7
D: .
CDR3: CAGGLDYEQYF
DNA: TGTGCCGGGGGACTGGACTACGAGCAGTACTTC

size: .
V: TRBV3-1/TRBV3-2
J: TRBJ2-7
D: .
CDR3: CASSQDFWGAGDMYEQYF
DNA: TGTGCCAGCAGCCAAGATTTCTGGGGCGCGGGGGACATGTACGAGCAGTACTTC

size: .
V: TRBV20-1
J: TRBJ2-7
D: .
CDR3: CSANDRERWEQYF
DNA: TGCAGTGCTAATGACCGGGAGAGGTGGGAGCAGTACTTC

size: .
V: TRBV6-1
J: TRBJ1-2
D: .
CDR3: CASSEALGPVGYTF
DNA: TGTGCCAGCAGTGAAGCTTTGGGGCCCGTGGGCTACACCTTC

size: .
V: TRBV19
J: TRBJ1-5
D: TRBD1
CDR3: CASSDRDNQPQHF
DNA: TGTGCCAGTAGTGACAGGGATAATCAGCCCCAGCATTTT

size: .
V: TRBV7-9
J: TRBJ1-4
D: .
CDR3: CASSLAGATEKLFF
DNA: TGTGCCAGCAGCTTAGCAGGGGCTACTGAAAAACTGTTTTTT

size: .
V: TRBV15
J: TRBJ2-2
D: TRBD1
CDR3: CATSRSTGSNTGELFF
DNA: TGTGCCACCAGCAGATCGACAGGGTCGAACACCGGGGAGCTGTTTTTT

size: .
V: TRBV6-2/TRBV6-3
J: TRBJ1-6
D: TRBD1
CDR3: CASSGQGSPLHF
DNA: TGTGCCAGCAGCGGACAGGGCTCACCCCTCCACTTT

size: .
V: TRBV7-3
J: TRBJ1-3
D: TRBD1
CDR3: CASSLNPGQASGAIYF
DNA: TGTGCCAGCAGCTTAAACCCCGGACAGGCATCGGGTGCCATATATTTT

size: .
V: TRBV6-6
J: TRBJ2-5
D: TRBD1
CDR3: CASSGGQGGQETQYF
DNA: TGTGCCAGCAGTGGTGGACAGGGGGGCCAAGAGACCCAGTACTTC

size: .
V: TRBV19
J: TRBJ2-7
D: TRBD1
CDR3: CASSPRTGMTYEQYF
DNA: TGTGCCAGTAGTCCTCGGACAGGGATGACCTACGAGCAGTACTTC

size: .
V: TRBV12-1
J: TRBJ2-2
D: .
CDR3: CASSAGLAGGPKDTGELFF
DNA: TGTGCCAGCAGCGCGGGACTAGCGGGGGGGCCAAAGGACACCGGGGAGCTGTTTTTT

size: .
V: TRBV27
J: TRBJ1-1
D: .
CDR3: CASSFSWNTEAFF
DNA: TGTGCCAGCAGTTTTTCATGGAACACTGAAGCTTTCTTT

size: once
V: TRBV4-3
J: TRBJ2-1
D: TRBD2
CDR3: CASSQVLPGGPRNEQFF
DNA: TGCGCCAGCAGCCAAGTACTGCCGGGAGGACCCAGGAATGAGCAGTTCTTC

size: .
V: TRBV7-9
J: TRBJ2-1
D: .
CDR3: CASSLAYGAGYNEQFF
DNA: TGTGCCAGCAGCTTAGCTTATGGGGCCGGGTACAATGAGCAGTTCTTC

size: .
V: TRBV28
J: TRBJ1-5
D: .
CDR3: CASSSLRKGTSSNQPQHF
DNA: TGTGCCAGCAGTTCGCTTCGTAAAGGGACATCATCTAATCAGCCCCAGCATTTT

size: .
V: TRBV18
J: TRBJ2-5
D: TRBD1
CDR3: CASSSGLGTGGIGSEGPVKTQYF
DNA: TGTGCCAGCTCATCAGGCCTTGGGACAGGGGGAATCGGTTCGGAGGGGCCGGTGAAGACCCAGTACTTC

size: .
V: TRBV2
J: TRBJ1-5
D: .
CDR3: CAGSEWSGTIGSNQPQHF
DNA: TGTGCCGGCAGTGAATGGTCTGGGACAATAGGGAGCAATCAGCCCCAGCATTTT

size: few
V: TRBV5-1
J: TRBJ2-2
D: .
CDR3: CASSFSGGGGELFF
DNA: TGCGCCAGCAGCTTTTCGGGGGGCGGCGGGGAGCTGTTTTTT

size: .
V: TRBV15
J: TRBJ1-1
D: TRBD1
CDR3: CATSRDRGVQGQAFF
DNA: TGTGCCACCAGCAGAGACCGAGGGGTACAGGGGCAGGCTTTCTTT

size: few
V: TRBV29-1
J: TRBJ1-4
D: .
CDR3: CSVERHRDNEKLFF
DNA: TGCAGCGTTGAGAGGCACAGGGATAATGAAAAACTGTTTTTT

size: .
V: TRBV7-2
J: TRBJ2-7
D: TRBD1
CDR3: CASSLATGQGSYEQYF
DNA: TGTGCCAGCAGCTTAGCCACCGGACAGGGATCCTACGAGCAGTACTTC

size: few
V: TRBV11-2
J: TRBJ1-2
D: TRBD1
CDR3: CASSWGQGYNYGYTF
DNA: TGTGCCAGCAGCTGGGGACAGGGATATAACTATGGCTACACCTTC

size: .
V: TRBV5-8
J: TRBJ2-6
D: TRBD2
CDR3: CASSLAASGDSGANVLTF
DNA: TGTGCCAGCAGCTTGGCGGCTAGCGGGGACTCTGGGGCCAACGTCCTGACTTTC

size: .
V: TRBV28
J: TRBJ1-5
D: .
CDR3: CASTPGDSNQPQHF
DNA: TGTGCCAGCACCCCGGGGGATAGCAATCAGCCCCAGCATTTT

size: .
V: TRBV7-9
J: TRBJ2-1
D: TRBD2
CDR3: CASSFSASGSGNEQFF
DNA: TGTGCCAGCAGCTTCAGCGCTAGCGGGAGTGGCAATGAGCAGTTCTTC

size: .
V: TRBV20-1
J: TRBJ2-3
D: .
CDR3: CSASSTDTQYF
DNA: TGCAGTGCTAGTTCGACAGATACGCAGTATTTT

size: .
V: TRBV13
J: TRBJ2-2
D: TRBD2
CDR3: CASSGLAGASGELFF
DNA: TGTGCCAGCAGCGGTCTAGCGGGAGCCAGCGGGGAGCTGTTTTTT